One sample yielded the 31 T cell receptor beta chains listed below, sequenced in a study of molecular identifiers for immune sequencing clone quantification listed by TCRdb under 2018. Library creation used PCR. Sequenced using an Illumina HiSeq 4000. TCRdb itself trimmed the public reads at Q25 with fastp, ran MiXCR and retained productive beta chains. Every entry covers one CDR3 protein and lists the most common genes and DNA from its rows. This sample lists approximately 500,000 distinct CDR3 sequences; around a fifth were detected once. Clones ranked in the top ten supply approximately 0.84% of the sample. The sequencing input was naive CD8+ T cells from blood, with Jurkat cell RNA spiked in. The cell subset or site label corresponds to: FACS-sorted CD8+CD4-CCR7+CD45RA+ naive T cells. Receptors originate from a human donor in good health. Some libraries in this study had Jurkat cell RNA spiked in.

This clonotype was seen more than once but under ten times. V gene TRBV4-3 combines with J gene TRBJ2-7; weak D call: TRBD2 (6 bases). The germline CDR1 and CDR2 sequences are LGHNA and YSLEER. V shed 4 bases and J shed 0 bases, with 19 bases lying between them. The CDR3 has 17 amino acids. The CDR3 is CASSPSWTVGGSYEQYF. CDR3 DNA: TGCGCCAGCAGCCCCAGCTGGACGGTGGGGGGCTCCTACGAGCAGTACTTC.

This clonotype has ten or more counts. The V gene is TRBV19, the J gene TRBJ2-1, with D possibly matching TRBD2 (6 bases). V was cut by 3 bases and J by 9 bases, with 12 bases left in between. Germline V gives CDR1 LNHDA, CDR2 SQIVND (reference sequence). The CDR3 consists of 13 residues. The CDR3: CASSIGGDGEQFF. DNA for the CDR3: TGTGCCAGTAGTATTGGCGGGGACGGTGAGCAGTTCTTC.

This clonotype was seen many times. The chain uses TRBV12-5 and TRBJ2-5; tentatively, D is TRBD2 (5 bases). Trimming shortened V by 6 bases and J by 5 bases, and 7 bases separated the two germline ends. Germline CDR1 LGHNT, CDR2 FRNRAP. The CDR3 sequence is 11 residues long. DNA for the CDR3: TGTGCTAGTGGGACGGGGGAGACCCAGTACTTC. Protein: CASGTGETQYF.

As concerns this clonotype: A read error is likely, as this CDR3 ends without the conserved phenylalanine or tryptophan. V is TRBV12-3 or TRBV12-4 and J is TRBJ1-5; no firm D call. This CDR3 is 14 amino acids long. V lost 5 bases and J 0 bases, leaving 8 bases between the germline ends. CDR3 protein: CASSLDGSNQPQHL. The DNA for the CDR3 is TGTGCCAGCAGTCTGGACGGTAGCAATCAGCCCCAGCATCTT.

This clonotype came up a few times. This sequence joins TRBV27 and TRBJ1-1; TRBD1 agrees at 9 bases. Germline V gene sequence: CDR1 MNHEY, CDR2 SMNVEV (reference sequence). V lost 5 bases, J lost 6 bases, and 7 bases stayed unmatched. The CDR3 sequence is 14 residues long. The CDR3 nucleotides read TGTGCCAGCAGTACCCGGACAGGGGAGGCTGAAGCTTTCTTT. Its translation: CASSTRTGEAEAFF.

In its sample, this clonotype was seen once. Written as DNA, the CDR3 is TGCAGTGCTAGGCGACTCCACTCCTACAATGAGCAGTTCTTC. Protein sequence: CSARRLHSYNEQFF. The V and J genes are TRBV20-1 and TRBJ2-1; D is uncertain. The CDR3 is 14 residues long. Germline CDR1 and CDR2: DFQATT and SNEGSKA (reference sequence). Trimming took 3 bases from V and 0 from J, leaving 9 bases between them.

Notes on this clonotype: Since a much larger clone is just one base distant, this may be a read error. The CDR3 nucleotides are TGTGCCACCAGTGCAGAGATCAATGAGCAGTTCTTC. As protein: CATSAEINEQFF. This chain connects TRBV24-1 to TRBJ2-1; D gene uncertain. Germline-derived CDR1 and CDR2 are KGHDR and SFDVKD. The CDR3 has 12 amino acids. V lost 5 bases and J 6 bases, leaving 7 bases between the germline ends.

Only a few counts were recorded for this clonotype. The chain links TRBV4-1 to TRBJ2-7, with 9 bases that match TRBD1. From germline, CDR1 is MGHRA and CDR2 YSYEKL. The V segment lost 1 base and the J segment 3 bases; nucleotides outside the gene matches: 13. The CDR3 runs to 18 residues. The CDR3 nucleotides are TGCGCCAGCAGCCAAGGTTTCTCGAGCCGGGACAGGGACTACGAGCAGTACTTC. This gives the protein CASSQGFSSRDRDYEQYF.

This clonotype turned up a few times. The chain couples TRBV6-5 to TRBJ2-7; 7 nucleotides align to TRBD1. Germline CDR1 reads MNHEY; CDR2 reads SVGAGI. The V segment lost 6 bases and the J segment 2 bases; nucleotides outside the gene matches: 7. This CDR3 comprises 14 residues. The DNA for the CDR3 is TGTGCCAGCAGCCCCGGGACAGATGCCTACGAGCAGTACTTC. As protein: CASSPGTDAYEQYF.

V and J are TRBV7-9 and TRBJ2-7; D is undetermined. This CDR3 contains 14 residues. V was cut by 5 bases and J by 2 bases, with 13 bases left in between. Germline V gives CDR1 SEHNR, CDR2 FQNEAQ (reference sequence). CDR3: CASSQTVSPYEQYF. CDR3 in DNA: TGTGCCAGCAGCCAAACAGTCTCTCCCTACGAGCAGTACTTC.

The J gene is TRBJ2-5, the V gene TRBV12-3 or TRBV12-4; 8 positions match TRBD2. The CDR3 length is 14 residues. Trimming cost V 6 bases and J 5 bases; bases outside gene matches: 8. The CDR3 bases are TGTGCCAGCAGCGACGGACTAGCTGTGGAGACCCAGTACTTC. It is translated as CASSDGLAVETQYF.

The chain recombines TRBV24-1 with TRBJ2-1; 10 nucleotides match TRBD1. There are 15 residues in the CDR3. Germline CDR1 reads KGHDR; CDR2 reads SFDVKD. V trimming: 4 bases; J trimming: 4 bases; junction bases outside the gene matches: 3. The CDR3 DNA reads as TGTGCCACCAGTGAGAGGACAGGGGGATACAATGAGCAGTTCTTC. Its protein is CATSERTGGYNEQFF.

The rearrangement uses TRBV5-4 and TRBJ2-7; 7 bases match TRBD2. This CDR3 region has 14 residues. Germline V gene data show CDR1 as SGHNT and CDR2 as YYREEE (reference sequence). The trim removed 3 bases at V and 3 bases at J, leaving 6 bases unmatched. In nucleotides, the CDR3 is TGTGCCAGCAGCTCGGGACTAACCATCTACGAGCAGTACTTC. Amino acids: CASSSGLTIYEQYF.

This clonotype was counted only a few times. The V and J genes are TRBV6-5 and TRBJ2-7; D not certain. This CDR3 contains 14 residues. Germline V gives CDR1 MNHEY, CDR2 SVGAGI. Deletions cut 6 bases from V and 5 bases from J, with 17 bases between. The CDR3 DNA sequence: TGTGCCAGCAGCCGCCATAGATGGTACGACGAGCAGTACTTC. It specifies CASSRHRWYDEQYF.

The chain links TRBV6-1 to TRBJ2-2, with a weak D call TRBD2 (7 bases). The CDR3 length is 17 residues. Trimming removed 2 bases from V and 5 bases from J, with 18 bases in between. CDR1 and CDR2 (germline): MNHNS, SASEGT. CDR3 sequence reads: CASSELLGGAQTGELFF. The CDR3 DNA reads as TGTGCCAGCAGTGAATTATTGGGGGGGGCGCAGACCGGGGAGCTGTTTTTT.

In the case of this clonotype: The CDR3 does not close with the conserved phenylalanine or tryptophan, likely indicating a read error. The rearrangement uses TRBV27 and TRBJ2-7; D is unresolved. The CDR3 has 12 residues. Trimming removed 2 bases at V and 2 bases at J, with 4 bases between. CDR1 and CDR2 (germline): MNHEY, SMNVEV (reference sequence). CDR3 DNA sequence: TGTGCCAGCAGTTTACGTACCTACGAGCAGTACCTC. The encoded protein is CASSLRTYEQYL.

The J gene is TRBJ1-2, the V gene TRBV30, with 9 bases that match TRBD1. This CDR3 contains 14 residues. Germline values: CDR1 GTSNPN, CDR2 SVGIG (reference sequence). V trimming: 5 bases; J trimming: 3 bases; junction bases outside the gene matches: 7. CDR3: CAWQRTGEHYGYTF. The CDR3 bases are TGTGCCTGGCAGAGGACAGGGGAGCACTATGGCTACACCTTC.

In its sample, this clonotype was seen a few times. The chain employs TRBV27 and TRBJ2-3; D is possibly TRBD2 (6 bases). V was cut by 2 bases and J by 2 bases, with 11 bases left in between. The CDR3 contains 15 residues. Germline values: CDR1 MNHEY, CDR2 SMNVEV (reference sequence). CDR3 amino acids: CASSLGGATTDTQYF. As DNA, the CDR3 is TGTGCCAGCAGTTTAGGCGGGGCGACCACAGATACGCAGTATTTT.

This chain uses TRBV20-1 with TRBJ1-2, with D unclear. The ends were cut back, 7 bases at V and 3 bases at J, with 21 bases in the middle. CDR1 is DFQATT and CDR2 is SNEGSKA in the germline V gene (reference sequence). CDR3 length: 15 residues. The CDR3 is CSVPSEVGGDYGYTF. The CDR3 coding sequence is TGCAGTGTCCCCTCGGAAGTTGGAGGTGACTATGGCTACACCTTC.

V gene TRBV6-2 or TRBV6-3 combines with J gene TRBJ2-3; TRBD1 aligns across 9 bases. The CDR3 has 16 amino acids. J lost 4 bases, V lost 6 bases, and 11 bases had no gene match. Germline V gene sequence: CDR1 MNHEY, CDR2 SVGEGT. Written as DNA, the CDR3 is TGTGCCAGCAGCCTGGACAGGGGAGTAAGCGCAGATACGCAGTATTTT. It specifies CASSLDRGVSADTQYF.

This clonotype was seen only a few times. The chain carries TRBV29-1 and TRBJ2-7; no clear D. This CDR3 has 13 amino acids. Trimming took 5 bases from V and 0 from J, leaving 11 bases between them. Germline assignment: CDR1 SQVTM and CDR2 ANQGSEA. The CDR3 loop reads CSVHSPDSYEQYF. DNA for the CDR3: TGCAGCGTTCACAGCCCTGACTCCTACGAGCAGTACTTC.

To note about this clonotype: A much larger clone lies a single base off, so this may be a read error. The gene calls are TRBV28 and TRBJ2-7; D call uncertain. Germline values: CDR1 MDHEN, CDR2 SYDVKM. The CDR3 sequence is 13 residues long. Here the CDR3 reads CGSSLGFGYEQYF. CDR3 DNA: TGTGGCAGCAGTTTAGGGTTCGGGTACGAGCAGTACTTC.

As to this clonotype: Being one base from a much bigger clone, this may be a read error. Here the CDR3 omits its conserved ending phenylalanine or tryptophan, so a read error is the likely source. This chain connects TRBV20-1 to TRBJ2-4; D is undetermined. CDR1 and CDR2 (germline): DFQATT, SNEGSKA (reference sequence). V lost 0 bases, J lost 7 bases, and 10 bases lay in between. The CDR3 runs 13 residues. The CDR3 loop reads CSARDYTANIQYS. The CDR3 region has the DNA TGCAGTGCTAGAGACTATACGGCGAACATTCAGTACTCC.

The chain recombines TRBV6-2 or TRBV6-3 with TRBJ2-2, with 7 bases lining up with TRBD1. Germline V CDR1 and CDR2: MNHEY, SVGEGT. The CDR3 is 15 residues long. V dropped 6 bases and J dropped 5; count of bases not matched to a gene: 9. The CDR3 is CASRGTGDYTGELFF. Written as DNA, the CDR3 is TGTGCCAGCAGGGGAACAGGGGATTATACCGGGGAGCTGTTTTTT.

This clonotype has a count of ten or more. The rearrangement links TRBV7-9 to TRBJ2-2; D ambiguous. The CDR3 length is 11 residues. Germline CDR1 SEHNR, CDR2 FQNEAQ (reference sequence). Trimming took 7 bases from V and 6 from J, leaving 6 bases between them. The CDR3 loop is CASKGSGELFF. Written as DNA, the CDR3 is TGTGCCAGCAAAGGTTCCGGGGAGCTGTTTTTT.

This clonotype has at least ten counts. The gene calls are TRBV11-2 and TRBJ2-7; TRBD1 matches 9 bases. Per germline, CDR1 SGHAT and CDR2 FQNNGV. V shed 4 bases and J 5 bases; nucleotides not matched to a gene: 3. The CDR3 runs to 13 residues. The CDR3 spells CASSSDRGHEQYF. Here the CDR3 DNA reads TGTGCCAGCAGCTCGGACAGGGGCCACGAGCAGTACTTC. Filled out from reference TRBV11-2 and TRBJ2-7, the complete variable domain reads EAGVAQSPRYKIIEKRQSVAFWCNPISGHATLYWYQQILGQGPKLLIQFQNNGVVDDSQLPKDRFSAERLKGVDSTLKIQPAKLEDSAVYLCASSSDRGHEQYFGPGTRLTVT.

This clonotype was found a few times. This chain links TRBV27 with TRBJ2-7, with D unclear. This CDR3 is 13 amino acids long. Germline V gene data show CDR1 as MNHEY and CDR2 as SMNVEV (reference sequence). The V end lost 0 bases, the J end lost 6 bases, and 9 bases lay between the germline ends. CDR3 DNA: TGTGCCAGCAGTTTATCAGGGCCCAGCGAGCAGTACTTC. Encoded protein: CASSLSGPSEQYF.

This clonotype was seen many times. The J gene is TRBJ2-2, the V gene TRBV6-5, with 7 bases identical to TRBD1. The CDR3 has 16 residues. V lost 5 bases to trimming and J lost 0 bases; unmatched junction nucleotides: 6. Germline V gives CDR1 MNHEY, CDR2 SVGAGI. The CDR3 protein is CASSPFGTANTGELFF. The CDR3 coding sequence is TGTGCCAGCAGTCCATTCGGGACAGCGAACACCGGGGAGCTGTTTTTT.

This chain uses TRBV28 with TRBJ2-1; 8 bases align to TRBD2. V lost 6 bases to trimming and J lost 5 bases; unmatched junction nucleotides: 9. The length of the CDR3 is 15 residues. Per the germline V gene, CDR1 is MDHEN and CDR2 is SYDVKM. This chain's CDR3 is CASSRRTSRHNEQFF. The DNA of the CDR3 is TGTGCCAGCAGCCGAAGGACTAGCCGACACAATGAGCAGTTCTTC.

This clonotype was observed at least ten times. This rearrangement joins TRBV6-4 to TRBJ1-1; 7 positions match TRBD1. The CDR3 extends over 13 amino acids. Germline V lookup: CDR1 MRHNA, CDR2 SNTAGT. V shed 10 bases and J 5 bases; nucleotides not matched to a gene: 10. CDR3 amino acids: CATDDREWTEAFF. The CDR3 nucleotides are TGTGCCACCGATGACAGGGAGTGGACTGAAGCTTTCTTT.

This clonotype was counted many times. The chain has TRBV2 and TRBJ2-7, with 10 bases aligning to TRBD1. V was clipped by 3 bases and J by 2 bases; unmatched bases: 1. There are 14 residues in the CDR3. From germline, CDR1 is SNHLY and CDR2 FYNNEI. Written as DNA, the CDR3 is TGTGCCAGCAGTGAGGGACAGGGGACCTACGAGCAGTACTTC. Amino acid sequence: CASSEGQGTYEQYF.